The 11 T cell receptor beta chains below were found in one sample sequenced in a study of vaccination effects on CD4 cells after COVID-19. After expansion with viral peptide pools in the ViraFEST assay, antigen-specific CD4+ T cells were sequenced. Isolating CD4+ T cells followed approximately nine days of culture. This individual tested PCR-positive for SARS-CoV-2 infection between March and December 2020. Generated by immunoSEQ multiplex PCR, the TCRdb table keeps only in-frame clones and is missing some. The sample carries about 70,000 clones, more than 65% recorded once. These receptors lack a known antigen. The sequencing used CD4+ T cells from PBMCs cultured with HIV peptides, collected before COVID-19 vaccination. Specified subset: HIV-1 Nef peptide pool negative control/reference culture. These receptors all come from a human donor who had a prior SARS-CoV-2 infection.

The V and J genes are TRBV12-3 or TRBV12-4 and TRBJ2-5; D remains unclear. The CDR3 is 12 amino acids. Trimming took off 6 bases at V and 2 bases at J, with 7 bases between the two ends. CDR3 residues: CASSPYQETQYF. The DNA of the CDR3 is TGTGCCAGCAGCCCATATCAAGAGACCCAGTACTTC.

This rearrangement joins TRBV9 to TRBJ1-2, with D maybe TRBD1 (6 bases). The CDR3 runs 12 residues. Between the trimmed V and J ends, which lost 6 bases and 7 bases, there was a span of 13 bases. Germline-derived CDR1 and CDR2 are SGDLS and YYNGEE. The CDR3 nucleotides are TGTGCCAGCAACCGGGACACATCTGGCTACACCTTC. Translating gives CASNRDTSGYTF.

The chain has TRBV6-4 and TRBJ1-1; 9 bases map to TRBD1. From germline, CDR1 is MRHNA and CDR2 SNTAGT. The CDR3 runs to 16 residues. The J segment lost 5 bases and the V segment lost 7 bases, leaving 14 bases of the junction unmatched. The CDR3, as DNA: TGTGCCAGCAATGAAACCGGGACAGGGCCGGGAACTGAAGCTTTCTTT. Its protein product is CASNETGTGPGTEAFF.

J is TRBJ2-5 and V is TRBV21-1; the table assigns TRBD1, which was not confirmed against the DNA. TRBV21-1 is noted as a pseudogene. CDR3 length: 14 amino acids. The CDR3 loop is CASKDSQDQETQYF. Written as DNA, the CDR3 is TGTGCCTCCAAGGACAGCCAAGACCAAGAGACCCAGTACTTC.

In its sample, this clone was seen a few times. The J gene is TRBJ2-5, the V gene TRBV7-9; possible D gene TRBD1, 5 bases. V dropped 2 bases and J dropped 0 bases, with 10 bases sitting between them. Germline V gene sequence: CDR1 SEHNR, CDR2 FQNEAQ (reference sequence). The CDR3 loop spans 15 amino acids. The CDR3 reads CASSLSQGNQETQYF. CDR3 bases: TGTGCCAGCAGCTTATCTCAGGGTAACCAAGAGACCCAGTACTTC.

This chain joins TRBV30 and TRBJ1-4, with D perhaps TRBD1 (6 bases). V lost 3 bases, J lost 8 bases, and 19 bases lay in between. The CDR3 is 15 residues long. Germline CDR1 GTSNPN, CDR2 SVGIG (reference sequence). The CDR3 sequence: CAWSLRGGWGEKLFF. The CDR3 nucleotides are TGTGCCTGGAGCCTCCGAGGGGGATGGGGGGAAAAACTGTTTTTT.

This chain joins TRBV5-5 and TRBJ1-1; D gene uncertain. Per germline, CDR1 SGHKS and CDR2 YYEKEE (reference sequence). Trimming removed 0 bases at V and 1 base at J, with 7 bases between. The CDR3 runs 14 residues. The chain's CDR3 is CASSLGYRNTEAFF. Here the CDR3 DNA reads TGTGCCAGCAGCTTGGGGTATCGGAACACTGAAGCTTTCTTT.

This clone was observed a few times. V usage is TRBV7-2 and J usage is TRBJ2-1; TRBD1 agrees at 8 bases. This CDR3 is built from 13 residues. The J segment lost 8 bases and the V segment lost 4 bases, leaving 4 bases of the junction unmatched. The V gene's germline CDR1 is SGHTA and CDR2 FQGNSA. The CDR3 region has the DNA TGTGCCAGCAGCTCCGACAGGGGCGATGAGCAGTTCTTC. Amino acids: CASSSDRGDEQFF.

In nucleotides, the CDR3 is TGTGCCAGCAGCTTAGTTGCAGGCGACACTGAAGCTTTCTTT. This gives the protein CASSLVAGDTEAFF. The V call is TRBV7-2, the J call TRBJ1-1, with D hard to call. The CDR3 extends over 14 amino acids. Deletions cut 1 base from V and 3 bases from J, with 9 bases between. Germline loops: CDR1 SGHTA, CDR2 FQGNSA.

This clone was seen a few times. The rearrangement uses TRBV6-5 and TRBJ2-3; 9 nucleotides match TRBD1. Germline trimming cut 4 bases from V and 4 bases from J; bases unmatched to any gene: 6. From germline, CDR1 is MNHEY and CDR2 SVGAGI. This CDR3 is built from 15 residues. The CDR3 nucleotides read TGTGCCAGCAGTTTAGGGACAGGGTTGGCAGATACGCAGTATTTT. This encodes CASSLGTGLADTQYF.

The rearrangement uses TRBV5-5 and TRBJ1-4, with D hard to call. The CDR3 sequence is 14 residues long. V shed 7 bases and J shed 0 bases, with 10 bases lying between them. CDR1 is SGHKS and CDR2 is YYEKEE in the germline V gene (reference sequence). In nucleotides, the CDR3 is TGTGCCAGCCGTGGGAGCCCAACTAATGAAAAACTGTTTTTT. Translated: CASRGSPTNEKLFF. The full variable domain, completed using reference TRBV5-5 and TRBJ1-4, is DAGVTQSPTHLIKTRGQQVTLRCSPISGHKSVSWYQQVLGQGPQFIFQYYEKEERGRGNFPDRFSARQFPNYSSELNVNALLLGDSALYLCASRGSPTNEKLFFGSGTQLSVL.